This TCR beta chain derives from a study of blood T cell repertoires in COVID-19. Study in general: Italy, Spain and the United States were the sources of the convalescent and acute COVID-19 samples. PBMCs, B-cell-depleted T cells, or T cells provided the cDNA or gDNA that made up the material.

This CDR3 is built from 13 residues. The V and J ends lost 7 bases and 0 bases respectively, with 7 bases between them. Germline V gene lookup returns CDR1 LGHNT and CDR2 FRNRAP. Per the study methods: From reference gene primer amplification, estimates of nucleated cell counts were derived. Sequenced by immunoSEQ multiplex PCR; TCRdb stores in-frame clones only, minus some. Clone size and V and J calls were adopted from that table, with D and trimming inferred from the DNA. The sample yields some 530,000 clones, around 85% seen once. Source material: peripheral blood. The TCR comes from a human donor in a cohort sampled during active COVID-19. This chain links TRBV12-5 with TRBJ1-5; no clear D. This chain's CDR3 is CASVAYSNQPQHF. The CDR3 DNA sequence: TGTGCTAGTGTTGCCTATAGCAATCAGCCCCAGCATTTT. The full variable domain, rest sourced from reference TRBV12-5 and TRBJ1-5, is DARVTQTPRHKVTEMGQEVTMRCQPILGHNTVFWYRQTMMQGLELLAYFRNRAPLDDSGMPKDRFSAEMPDATLATLKIQPSEPRDSAVYFCASVAYSNQPQHFGDGTRLSIL.